The rows below give T cell receptor beta chains drawn from one sample of a study of radiation and T cells in renal cell carcinoma. Sequenced by immunoSEQ multiplex PCR; TCRdb stores in-frame clones only, minus some. The sample carries about 77,000 clones, roughly 85% recorded once. The sequences come from blood, collected from a patient whose treatment included radiotherapy and nephrectomy. These receptors were obtained from an older woman with renal cell carcinoma. Each CDR3 is given with its conserved first and last residue. Each record gives: D gene, clone size, V gene, J gene, CDR3 protein, CDR3 DNA. The D gene is left open where the match is weak. Clone size, where shown, is once, few, many, or a class for clones that have expanded.

TRBD2	once	TRBV19	TRBJ2-1	CASTPGTSGVPNEQFF	TGTGCCAGTACCCCAGGGACTAGCGGGGTACCCAATGAGCAGTTCTTC
.	.	TRBV18	TRBJ1-1	CASSLRGTEAFF	TGTGCCAGCTCCCTCAGGGGTACTGAAGCTTTCTTT
.	.	TRBV5-1	TRBJ1-3	CASSFPGNTIYF	TGCGCCAGCAGCTTCCCCGGAAACACCATATATTTT
.	.	TRBV28	TRBJ1-2	CASSLSAGPGVYGYTF	TGTGCCAGCAGTTTATCCGCGGGACCAGGGGTCTATGGCTACACCTTC
.	once	TRBV2	TRBJ2-7	CASSAKSYEQYF	TGTGCCAGCAGTGCGAAGTCCTACGAGCAGTACTTC
.	.	TRBV6-5	TRBJ1-5	CASSYSTGWDQPQHF	TGTGCCAGCAGTTACTCGACAGGTTGGGATCAGCCCCAGCATTTT
.	.	TRBV19	TRBJ2-7	CASSARSDGYYEQYF	TGTGCCAGTAGTGCTAGATCAGACGGATACTACGAGCAGTACTTC
.	.	TRBV6-6	TRBJ1-2	CASSQAQGWDGYTF	TGTGCCAGCAGCCAGGCGCAGGGCTGGGATGGCTACACCTTC
.	.	TRBV30	TRBJ2-4	CAWNVGGAKNIQYF	TGTGCCTGGAACGTAGGGGGGGCCAAAAACATTCAGTACTTC
TRBD2	.	TRBV6-5	TRBJ2-5	CASSLGAGKETQYF	TGTGCCAGCAGTTTGGGAGCGGGGAAAGAGACCCAGTACTTC
.	.	TRBV6-1	TRBJ2-3	CASSEGVNTQYF	TGTGCCAGCTCGGAAGGGGTAAATACGCAGTATTTT
TRBD1	few	TRBV6-6	TRBJ1-5	CASTTGGQGSNQPQHF	TGTGCCAGCACTACAGGAGGACAGGGTAGCAATCAGCCCCAGCATTTT
TRBD1	.	TRBV29-1	TRBJ2-1	CSVGATGGARQFF	TGCAGCGTGGGAGCCACAGGGGGCGCTCGTCAGTTCTTC
.	once	TRBV28	TRBJ2-7	CASSSPRGDKAEQYF	TGTGCCAGCAGTTCCCCTAGGGGGGACAAGGCCGAGCAGTACTTC
.	.	TRBV2	TRBJ1-2	CASSRTRHTF	TGTGCCAGCAGCAGGACCCGCCACACCTTC
TRBD2	once	TRBV4-1	TRBJ2-3	CASSPSGSTDTQYF	TGCGCCAGCAGCCCTAGCGGGAGCACAGATACGCAGTATTTT
.	.	TRBV6-6	TRBJ2-5	CAAGRGKETQYF	TGTGCCGCGGGCAGGGGAAAAGAGACCCAGTACTTC
.	.	TRBV6-6	TRBJ1-2	CASSYLLRQIDGGYTF	TGTGCCAGCAGTTACCTTCTCCGACAGATCGATGGTGGCTACACCTTC
.	.	TRBV30	TRBJ1-6	CAWSVNNSPLHF	TGTGCCTGGAGTGTAAACAATTCACCCCTCCACTTT
TRBD2	.	TRBV4-3	TRBJ2-1	CASSRGLAVEQFF	TGCGCCAGCAGCCGCGGACTAGCAGTTGAGCAGTTCTTC
.	.	TRBV5-6	TRBJ2-1	CASSLGAATGGHVYNEQFF	TGTGCCAGCAGCTTGGGGGCCGCTACTGGAGGACACGTCTACAATGAGCAGTTCTTC
.	.	TRBV19	TRBJ2-2	CASSPPGLNTGELFF	TGTGCCAGTAGTCCGCCGGGACTGAACACCGGGGAGCTGTTTTTT
TRBD1	.	TRBV18	TRBJ2-2	CASSHEIQAGTGRTGELFF	TGTGCCAGCTCACATGAAATTCAAGCCGGGACAGGACGCACCGGGGAGCTGTTTTTT
TRBD2	.	TRBV11-2	TRBJ2-2	CASSLTGLANTGELFF	TGTGCCAGCAGCCTTACGGGACTAGCGAATACCGGGGAGCTGTTTTTT
TRBD1	.	TRBV5-5	TRBJ2-7	CASSWGQGVHEQYF	TGTGCCAGCAGCTGGGGACAGGGGGTCCACGAGCAGTACTTC
TRBD1	.	TRBV29-1	TRBJ2-7	CSGLIWGQGISYEQYF	TGCAGCGGTCTTATTTGGGGACAGGGGATCTCCTACGAGCAGTACTTC
.	few	TRBV6-6	TRBJ1-5	CASSSQGWGNQPQHF	TGTGCCAGCAGTTCCCAGGGATGGGGCAATCAGCCCCAGCATTTT
.	.	TRBV5-1	TRBJ2-7	CASSLDTGTYEQYF	TGCGCCAGCAGCTTGGATACAGGAACCTACGAGCAGTACTTC
.	.	TRBV30	TRBJ1-5	CAWSSKIGDNVNQPQHF	TGTGCCTGGAGTTCAAAAATCGGGGACAACGTCAATCAGCCCCAGCATTTT
.	.	TRBV18	TRBJ2-3	CASSRMAGAEASTDTQYF	TGTGCCAGCTCACGTATGGCGGGGGCCGAGGCCAGCACAGATACGCAGTATTTT
.	.	TRBV19	TRBJ1-2	CASSGRDGNSYGYTF	TGTGCCAGTAGTGGCCGGGACGGAAACTCATATGGCTACACCTTC
TRBD2	.	TRBV6-5	TRBJ2-5	CASSYSNPVGGETQYF	TGTGCCAGCAGTTACTCGAATCCCGTGGGGGGGGAGACCCAGTACTTC
.	.	TRBV6-1	TRBJ1-6	CASSVNNPPLHF	TGTGCCAGCAGTGTAAATAATCCACCCCTCCACTTT
TRBD1	.	TRBV9	TRBJ1-5	CASSGGTGWDQPQHF	TGTGCCAGCAGCGGAGGGACAGGGTGGGATCAGCCCCAGCATTTT
.	.	TRBV28	TRBJ1-4	CASSYRNEKLFF	TGTGCCAGCAGTTACAGGAATGAAAAACTGTTTTTT
TRBD1	.	TRBV5-1	TRBJ2-7	CASSFLGQGNEQYF	TGCGCCAGCAGCTTTTTAGGACAGGGTAACGAGCAGTACTTC
TRBD1	.	TRBV5-6	TRBJ1-3	CASSLGTGGSGNTIYF	TGTGCCAGCAGCTTGGGGACAGGGGGATCCGGAAACACCATATATTTT
.	.	TRBV27	TRBJ1-5	CASSFQYNQPQHF	TGTGCCAGCAGTTTTCAGTACAATCAGCCCCAGCATTTT
.	.	TRBV5-1	TRBJ2-7	CASSLDPSYEQYF	TGCGCCAGCAGCTTGGATCCCTCCTACGAGCAGTACTTC
.	.	TRBV10-1	TRBJ2-6	CASSVVWAGANVLTF	TGCGCCAGCAGTGTTGTCTGGGCAGGGGCCAACGTCCTGACTTTC
.	.	TRBV7-9	TRBJ1-6	CASSRGQSPYNSPLHF	TGTGCCAGCAGCAGGGGCCAAAGCCCCTATAATTCACCCCTCCACTTT
.	once	TRBV6-6	TRBJ1-5	CASSNRPMNQPQHF	TGTGCCAGCAGCAACAGGCCGATGAATCAGCCCCAGCATTTT
TRBD1	.	TRBV19	TRBJ2-3	CASRPTGQEARNTQYF	TGTGCCAGTAGGCCCACGGGACAGGAGGCTAGGAATACGCAGTATTTT
.	.	TRBV2	TRBJ1-1	CASSLGHSNTEAFF	TGTGCCAGCAGTCTGGGACACTCGAACACTGAAGCTTTCTTT
TRBD2	.	TRBV5-6	TRBJ2-2	CASSLAWRGDTGELFF	TGTGCCAGCAGCTTGGCGTGGCGGGGGGACACCGGGGAGCTGTTTTTT
.	.	TRBV9	TRBJ1-1	CASTPPGDTEAFF	TGTGCCAGCACCCCTCCCGGGGATACTGAAGCTTTCTTT
TRBD1	.	TRBV5-4	TRBJ2-7	CASSGRDRGRVEQYF	TGTGCCAGCAGCGGCCGGGACAGGGGAAGGGTCGAGCAGTACTTC
.	.	TRBV28	TRBJ2-7	CASSPTSPPLYEQYF	TGTGCCAGCAGCCCAACATCACCCCCACTCTACGAGCAGTACTTC